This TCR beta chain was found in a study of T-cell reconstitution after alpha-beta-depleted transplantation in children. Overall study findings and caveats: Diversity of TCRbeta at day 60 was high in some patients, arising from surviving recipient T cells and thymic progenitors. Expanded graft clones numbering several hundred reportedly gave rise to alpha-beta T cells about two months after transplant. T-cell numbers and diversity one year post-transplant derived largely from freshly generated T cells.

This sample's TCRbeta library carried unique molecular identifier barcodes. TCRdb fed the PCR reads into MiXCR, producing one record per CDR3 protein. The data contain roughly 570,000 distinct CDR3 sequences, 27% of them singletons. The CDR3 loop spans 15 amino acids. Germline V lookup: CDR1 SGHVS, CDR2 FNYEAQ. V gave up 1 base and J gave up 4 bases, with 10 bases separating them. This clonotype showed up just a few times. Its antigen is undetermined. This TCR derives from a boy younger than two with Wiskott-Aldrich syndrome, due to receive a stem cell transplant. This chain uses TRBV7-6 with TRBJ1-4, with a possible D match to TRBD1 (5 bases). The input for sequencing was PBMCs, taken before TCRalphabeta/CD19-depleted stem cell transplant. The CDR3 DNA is TGTGCCAGCAGCTTAGAGCAGGGCTTTAATGAAAAACTGTTTTTT. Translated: CASSLEQGFNEKLFF.